The 8 T cell receptor beta chains below come from one sample, sequenced in a study of blood T cell repertoires in COVID-19. TCRdb's table, derived via immunoSEQ multiplex PCR, lists solely in-frame clones and lacks some. This table holds 45,000 or so clones, approximately 87% found once. The specimen was peripheral blood. These receptors were obtained from a human donor in a cohort sampled during active COVID-19.

The V gene is TRBV6-1, the J gene TRBJ2-1, with 7 bases matching TRBD1. Germline lookup yields CDR1 MNHNS and CDR2 SASEGT. This CDR3 comprises 16 residues. The junction had 5 bases not matched to a gene; V was cut back by 3 bases and J by 0 bases. The CDR3 loop reads CASSDLQGSSYNEQFF. The CDR3, as DNA: TGTGCCAGCAGTGACCTACAGGGGAGCTCCTACAATGAGCAGTTCTTC.

The V call is TRBV28, the J call TRBJ2-7, with TRBD2 identical over 7 bases. The V and J ends lost 5 bases and 2 bases, in that order; junction bases with no gene match: 9. Germline CDR1 MDHEN, CDR2 SYDVKM. The CDR3 has 15 residues. The CDR3 sequence: CASSTLGGGTYEQYF. CDR3 DNA: TGTGCCAGCAGTACCCTTGGCGGGGGTACCTACGAGCAGTACTTC.

The J gene is TRBJ1-2, the V gene TRBV7-2; TRBD1 agrees at 12 bases. J was trimmed by 8 bases and V by 3 bases; bases with no gene match: 10. The CDR3 is 16 amino acids. From germline, CDR1 is SGHTA and CDR2 FQGNSA. This chain's CDR3 is CASSFEGGTGGAGYTF. The DNA of the CDR3 is TGTGCCAGCAGCTTCGAAGGGGGGACAGGGGGCGCGGGCTACACCTTC.

The V gene is TRBV14, the J gene TRBJ1-1, with D uncertain. CDR1 is SGHDN, CDR2 FVKESK, per germline. The CDR3 contains 14 residues. The ends were cut back, 4 bases at V and 1 base at J, with 10 bases in the middle. The CDR3 DNA sequence: TGTGCCAGCAGCCCGCAGATCCAGAACACTGAAGCTTTCTTT. This codes for CASSPQIQNTEAFF.

The genes are TRBV4-1 and TRBJ1-2; 7 bases are a match to TRBD1. Looked up from germline, CDR1 is MGHRA and CDR2 is YSYEKL. V trimming: 4 bases; J trimming: 4 bases; junction bases outside the gene matches: 27. The CDR3 totals 21 residues. CDR3 protein: CASSLMTLRDSGVPGGYGYTF. The CDR3 DNA reads TGCGCCAGCAGCCTCATGACCTTACGGGACAGTGGAGTACCGGGTGGCTATGGCTACACCTTC.

The chain links TRBV11-2 to TRBJ2-5; 7 nucleotides match TRBD2. There are 14 residues in the CDR3. Looked up from germline, CDR1 is SGHAT and CDR2 is FQNNGV. J lost 3 bases, V lost 5 bases, and 6 bases had no gene match. CDR3 sequence reads: CASSIGLVEETQYF. The CDR3 coding sequence is TGTGCCAGCAGCATAGGACTAGTCGAAGAGACCCAGTACTTC.

The rearrangement uses TRBV2 and TRBJ1-2; possible D gene TRBD1, 6 bases. The ends were cut back, 4 bases at V and 2 bases at J, with 11 bases in the middle. Per germline, CDR1 SNHLY and CDR2 FYNNEI. The length of the CDR3 is 14 residues. CDR3 sequence reads: CASSATGPNYGYTF. The CDR3 region has the DNA TGTGCCAGCAGTGCTACAGGGCCGAACTATGGCTACACCTTC.

The chain carries TRBV19 and TRBJ2-6, with TRBD2 matching 8 bases. Losses at the gene ends were 6 bases for V and 1 base for J; bases not matched to a gene: 5. CDR1 and CDR2 from the germline V gene are LNHDA and SQIVND (reference sequence). This CDR3 comprises 16 residues. CDR3 DNA: TGTGCCAGTAGGCGGGGGGCGATTTCTGGGGCCAACGTCCTGACTTTC. Its translation: CASRRGAISGANVLTF.